These 22 T cell receptor beta chains came from one sample sequenced in a study of metastatic and nonmetastatic thyroid tumors. TCRdb redid the clone calls on the PCR reads using MiXCR. The sample yields 20,000 to 25,000 clones, roughly 18% seen once. Patients had received no treatment of any kind before thyroid surgery. The source material was adjacent normal tissue. The source is a male donor with papillary thyroid cancer or a benign thyroid nodule (not recorded which). Some clones in this sample may be carry-over from other donors' samples.

This clone was seen only a few times. At one end the junction does not follow the germline gene, possibly because of a read error. This chain connects TRBV19 to TRBJ2-7, with D possibly being TRBD2 (5 bases). Germline CDR1 and CDR2: LNHDA and SQIVND (reference sequence). CDR3 length equals 13 residues. CDR3: CASSPGTVYEQYF. CDR3 sequence (DNA): TGTGCTAGTAGCCCGGGAACGGTCTACGAGCAGTACTTC.

As concerns this clone: The germline gene is not matched at one end of the junction; a read error may be the cause. The chain joins TRBV7-2 to TRBJ2-5, with 10 bases fitting TRBD1. Germline CDR1 SGHTA, CDR2 FQGNSA. The CDR3 is 16 residues long. The CDR3, as DNA: TGTGTCAGCAGCTTACCGGACAGGGGGGCGGTTGAGACCCAGTACTTC. Its translation is CVSSLPDRGAVETQYF.

This chain links TRBV18 with TRBJ1-2, with 8 bases aligning to TRBD1. Germline V gives CDR1 KGHSH, CDR2 LQKENI. The CDR3 is 15 amino acids. V dropped 3 bases and J dropped 5; count of bases not matched to a gene: 8. CDR3 region: CASSPGQGVGYGYTF. Written as DNA, the CDR3 is TGTGCCAGCTCACCCGGACAGGGTGTCGGGTATGGCTACACCTTC.

This clone was picked up many times. This may be a read error, as it is one base from a much larger clone. V usage is TRBV12-3 or TRBV12-4 and J usage is TRBJ2-1, with 15 positions matching TRBD2. This CDR3 comprises 16 residues. CDR3 nucleotide sequence: TGTGCCAGTGGGACTAGCGGGGGGCTCTCCTACAATGAGCGGTTCTTC. It codes for CASGTSGGLSYNERFF.

This clone was recorded only once. This likely comes from a read error, as the CDR3 has no conserved phenylalanine or tryptophan at its end. This chain uses TRBV28 with TRBJ2-3; 10 bases line up with TRBD2. CDR1 is MDHEN, CDR2 SYDVKM, per germline. The CDR3 covers 16 residues. V gave up 1 base and J gave up 3 bases; unmatched junction bases: 4. The DNA of the CDR3 is TGTGCCAGCAGTTTATTGTCTAGCGGGGGAACAGATACGCAGTATTAT. It yields the protein CASSLLSSGGTDTQYY.

By its share, this clone is medium-sized. J is TRBJ1-2 and V is TRBV12-3 or TRBV12-4, with TRBD1 matching 8 bases. The CDR3 spans 15 residues. Germline trimming cut 4 bases from V and 4 bases from J; bases unmatched to any gene: 8. The CDR3 loop reads CASSSLDRGFYGYTF. The CDR3 DNA reads TGTGCCAGCAGTTCCCTTGACAGGGGATTCTATGGCTACACCTTC.

This clone was found a few times. One junction end disagrees with the germline gene, perhaps due to a read error. Other DNA sequences of this sample code for an identical CDR3. The rearrangement joins TRBV27 to TRBJ2-5, with 11 bases identical to TRBD1. Germline-derived CDR1 and CDR2 are MNHEY and SMNVEV (reference sequence). This CDR3 has 14 residues. The CDR3 DNA is TGTGCCAGCAGGCCGGACAGGGGGCAAGAGACCCAGTATTTC. Its translation: CASRPDRGQETQYF.

This clone is deemed medium-sized. The genes are TRBV2 and TRBJ2-7; 8 bases agree with TRBD2. Germline values: CDR1 SNHLY, CDR2 FYNNEI. CDR3 length: 15 amino acids. V lost 4 bases, J lost 3 bases, and 8 bases stayed unmatched. CDR3 residues: CASSAEVAGHYEQYF. CDR3 bases: TGTGCCAGCAGTGCGGAGGTAGCGGGGCACTACGAGCAGTACTTC.

This clone has a count of ten or more. This sequence joins TRBV4-2 and TRBJ1-1, with no clear D. Trimming stripped 1 base from V and 2 bases from J, with 11 bases between. Germline values: CDR1 LGHNA, CDR2 YNFKEQ. The CDR3 covers 15 residues. DNA for the CDR3: TGTGCCAGCAGCCAAGGGGTGATCTCTAACACTGAAGCTTTCTTT. Translated, it gives CASSQGVISNTEAFF.

In regard to this clone: This could be a read error, since a much larger clone is one nucleotide away. V and J are TRBV20-1 and TRBJ2-5, with no clear D. The length of the CDR3 is 14 residues. V was trimmed by 6 bases and J by 2 bases, leaving 16 bases between them. Germline CDR1 reads DFQATT; CDR2 reads SNEGSKA (reference sequence). CDR3: CSAKERLGQETQYF. The CDR3 DNA follows: TGCAGTGCAAAGGAAAGATTGGGGCAAGAGACCCAGTACTTC.

Sample share makes this clone medium-sized. The chain carries TRBV6-5 and TRBJ2-7; the D gene is possibly TRBD1 (7 bases). The CDR3 runs to 16 residues. V was cut by 2 bases and J by 2 bases, with 16 bases left in between. Germline CDR1 is MNHEY and CDR2 is SVGAGI. This chain's CDR3 is CASSYGAGGRTYEQYF. The CDR3 DNA follows: TGTGCCAGCAGTTACGGTGCAGGGGGGAGGACCTACGAGCAGTACTTC.

In this sample, this clone turned up many times. V is TRBV18 and J is TRBJ1-5; D ambiguous. The CDR3 is 13 amino acids. The V gene lost 3 bases and the J gene lost 5 bases, with 8 bases spanning the gap. Germline CDR1 and CDR2: KGHSH and LQKENI. The CDR3 is CASSPTLDQPQHF. For the CDR3, the DNA is TGTGCCAGCTCACCTACCTTAGATCAGCCCCAGCATTTT.

This clone appeared many times. The V call is TRBV6-1, the J call TRBJ1-2; D remains unclear. V lost 4 bases to trimming and J lost 3 bases, with 12 bases between them. The V gene's germline CDR1 is MNHNS and CDR2 SASEGT. The CDR3 covers 14 residues. The CDR3, as DNA: TGTGCCAGCAGTGGAACGGACGACCACTATGGCTACACCTTC. This encodes CASSGTDDHYGYTF.

Only a few counts were recorded for this clone. The J gene is TRBJ1-5, the V gene TRBV24-1; no clear D gene. This CDR3 is 12 amino acids long. Trimming stripped 8 bases from V and 6 bases from J, with 10 bases between. Per the germline V gene, CDR1 is KGHDR and CDR2 is SFDVKD. CDR3 region: CATKAEGQPQHF. For the CDR3, the DNA is TGTGCCACCAAGGCGGAGGGTCAGCCCCAGCATTTT.

This clone is medium-sized by share. This sequence joins TRBV7-3 and TRBJ2-5; D gene ambiguous. The length of the CDR3 is 14 residues. Germline CDR1 is SGHTA and CDR2 is FQGTGA. V was cut by 2 bases and J by 0 bases, with 7 bases left in between. The CDR3: CASSLYAYQETQYF. DNA of the CDR3: TGTGCCAGCAGCTTATACGCGTACCAAGAGACCCAGTACTTC.

This clone was counted at least ten times. The V call is TRBV30, the J call TRBJ1-2; D unclear. Trimming removed 8 bases at V and 4 bases at J, with 14 bases between. CDR1 GTSNPN and CDR2 SVGIG come from the germline V gene (reference sequence). The CDR3 is made up of 12 amino acids. CDR3 bases: TGTGCCCAAATAGATCGGACCTATGGCTACACCTTC. Translated: CAQIDRTYGYTF.

In this sample, this clone is medium-sized. The chain couples TRBV6-1 to TRBJ2-7, with 7 bases aligning to TRBD1. Germline lookup yields CDR1 MNHNS and CDR2 SASEGT. Trimming cost V 5 bases and J 9 bases; bases outside gene matches: 7. This CDR3 is 12 amino acids long. This CDR3 reads CASSSRRTGQYF. As DNA, the CDR3 is TGTGCCAGCAGTTCCCGGAGGACAGGGCAGTACTTC.

This chain uses TRBV4-1 with TRBJ2-3; D remains unclear. Trimming left V 0 bases short and J 4 bases short, with 20 bases between. The CDR3 spans 18 residues. In germline, CDR1 is MGHRA, CDR2 YSYEKL. For the CDR3, the DNA is TGCGCCAGCAGCCAAGATCTGTGGATCAGCCAAGCTCCAGATACGCAGTATTTT. Residues: CASSQDLWISQAPDTQYF.

The table lists this clone with a few counts. V gene TRBV19 combines with J gene TRBJ2-3, with no clear D. CDR3 length: 14 residues. Germline V CDR1 and CDR2: LNHDA, SQIVND (reference sequence). V was pared by 0 bases and J by 7 bases, with 11 bases between. DNA of the CDR3: TGTGCCAGTAGTATAGAAGGGTACGGGTATACGCAGTATTTT. It translates to CASSIEGYGYTQYF.

Relative to its sample, this clone is medium-sized (0.01 to 0.1%). The chain is built from TRBV27 and TRBJ1-5; 7 nucleotides agree with TRBD1. The CDR3 covers 13 residues. Per the germline V gene, CDR1 is MNHEY and CDR2 is SMNVEV (reference sequence). J gave up 5 bases and V 5 bases, and 3 bases lay outside the gene matches. CDR3 DNA sequence: TGTGCCAGCAGTAATACAGGGGATCAGCCCCAGCATTTT. It translates to CASSNTGDQPQHF.

To note about this clone: A much more abundant neighbour one base away suggests this may be a read error. Other nucleotide sequences in the sample specify the same CDR3. The CDR3 loop reads CSVQQLPSFYEQYV. CDR3 bases: TGTAGCGTACAACAGCTTCCGAGTTTTTACGAGCAGTACGTC. The rearrangement uses TRBV29-1 and TRBJ2-7, with a weak D call TRBD2 (5 bases). CDR1 is SQVTM, CDR2 ANQGSEA, per germline. The CDR3 spans 14 residues.

By its share, this clone is medium-sized. The J gene is TRBJ2-3, the V gene TRBV27; TRBD2 matches at 8 bases. J lost 0 bases, V lost 5 bases, and 10 bases had no gene match. The CDR3 length is 17 residues. Germline CDR1 and CDR2: MNHEY and SMNVEV (reference sequence). This CDR3 is CASSTQRGGTSTDTQYF. In DNA form, the CDR3 reads TGTGCCAGCAGTACCCAACGCGGGGGGACTAGCACAGATACGCAGTATTTT.